A single sample is the source of the 26 T cell receptor beta chains below, sequenced in a study of OX40 agonist ivuxolimab in advanced cancers. Clones were read by immunoSEQ multiplex PCR, and TCRdb kept only the in-frame ones, dropping some. The sample has 25,000 to 30,000 clones, 83% seen once. Sample: CD4+ or CD8+ T cells sorted from blood, taken in a trial of the OX40 agonist ivuxolimab. Receptors were obtained from an adult with an advanced solid tumor such as melanoma, head and neck, liver or kidney cancer.

Of note for this clone: The same CDR3 also results from other DNA sequences found in this sample. The chain links TRBV4-1 to TRBJ1-5, with D hard to call. CDR1 is MGHRA, CDR2 YSYEKL, per germline. The length of the CDR3 is 15 residues. The V end was cut by 1 base, the J end by 0 bases, with 7 bases between. CDR3: CASSQGTYSNQPQHF. CDR3 nucleotide sequence: TGCGCCAGCAGCCAAGGGACTTATAGCAATCAGCCCCAGCATTTT.

By frequency in the sample, this clone is hyperexpanded (1% or more). The chain employs TRBV19 and TRBJ2-7, with TRBD1 matching 7 bases. The trim removed 4 bases at V and 6 bases at J, leaving 6 bases unmatched. The CDR3 has 13 residues. Germline V gene sequence: CDR1 LNHDA, CDR2 SQIVND (reference sequence). CDR3 DNA sequence: TGTGCCAGTAGTAGGGGACAGCCGGGCGAGCAGTACTTC. Translation: CASSRGQPGEQYF.

The chain combines TRBV27 with TRBJ1-3; D is unclear. V lost 5 bases to trimming and J lost 4 bases, with 9 bases between them. The CDR3 is made up of 13 amino acids. The germline gives CDR1 MNHEY, CDR2 SMNVEV (reference sequence). This chain's CDR3 is CASSPGEGNTIYF. The CDR3 nucleotides read TGTGCCAGCAGTCCCGGCGAAGGAAACACCATATATTTT.

CDR3 amino acids: CATSRVWGLRLAGEGYIQYF. The CDR3 DNA reads as TGTGCCACCAGCAGAGTTTGGGGCCTAAGGCTAGCGGGGGAAGGATACATTCAGTACTTC. The chain employs TRBV15 and TRBJ2-4, with TRBD2 matching 10 bases. This CDR3 is 20 amino acids long. CDR1 is LNHNV and CDR2 is YYDKDF in the germline V gene (reference sequence). Germline trimming cut 1 base from V and 8 bases from J; bases unmatched to any gene: 20.

The chain couples TRBV6-5 to TRBJ2-5; D unresolved. CDR1 and CDR2 from the germline V gene are MNHEY and SVGAGI. V was pared by 5 bases and J by 1 base, with 11 bases between. The CDR3 runs 14 residues. This chain's CDR3 is CASSPIGVQETQYF. As DNA, the CDR3 is TGTGCCAGCAGTCCGATAGGCGTCCAAGAGACCCAGTACTTC.

The chain carries TRBV4-2 and TRBJ1-2; 8 nucleotides line up with TRBD1. Looked up from germline, CDR1 is LGHNA and CDR2 is YNFKEQ. There are 16 residues in the CDR3. Trimming at V came to 0 bases and at J to 4 bases, leaving 7 bases not matched to a gene. Here the CDR3 reads CASSQETGATPYGYTF. DNA for the CDR3: TGTGCCAGCAGCCAAGAGACAGGGGCCACCCCCTATGGCTACACCTTC.

In DNA form, the CDR3 reads TGTGCCAGCAGCACCTCAATCGAGGGGGCGCGGGCCTACGAGCAGTACTTC. Its protein is CASSTSIEGARAYEQYF. This chain connects TRBV7-9 to TRBJ2-7, with TRBD1 matching over 7 bases. The CDR3 has 17 amino acids. V shed 5 bases, J shed 2 bases, and the junction held 15 bases outside the gene matches. The germline CDR1 and CDR2 sequences are SEHNR and FQNEAQ (reference sequence).

Only a few counts were recorded for this clone. The chain joins TRBV4-1 to TRBJ2-1, with a tentative D call TRBD2 (6 bases). CDR1 MGHRA and CDR2 YSYEKL come from the germline V gene. Trimming left V 0 bases short and J 9 bases short, with 15 bases between. The CDR3 covers 15 residues. CDR3 amino acids: CASSQDTGGVGEQFF. The CDR3, as DNA: TGCGCCAGCAGCCAAGACACGGGCGGGGTAGGTGAGCAGTTCTTC.

The chain has TRBV5-7 and TRBJ2-3; D tentatively reads TRBD1 or TRBD2 (5 bases each). TRBV5-7 is treated as an ORF (open reading frame) with a function not yet certain. Trimming left V 7 bases short and J 1 base short, with 7 bases between. The CDR3 totals 12 residues. The CDR3 protein is CASGGGTDTQYF. The CDR3 nucleotides are TGTGCCAGCGGGGGTGGCACAGATACGCAGTATTTT.

The J gene is TRBJ2-3, the V gene TRBV5-1; no clear D gene. Germline V lookup: CDR1 SGHRS, CDR2 YFSETQ. The CDR3 loop spans 18 amino acids. With 2 bases removed from V and 0 bases from J, the gap between germline ends came to 19 bases. The CDR3: CASSLDYKTPTSTDTQYF. The CDR3 coding sequence is TGCGCCAGCAGCTTAGATTACAAGACCCCAACTAGCACAGATACGCAGTATTTT.

CDR3 bases: TGCGCCAGCAGCCAAGAAGACAGGGGAGGCGACGAGCAGTACTTC. This translates into CASSQEDRGGDEQYF. This chain links TRBV4-1 with TRBJ2-7; 8 positions match TRBD1. Germline CDR1 is MGHRA and CDR2 is YSYEKL. With 0 bases clipped from V and 5 bases from J, the junction kept 6 bases outside the gene matches. The CDR3 has 15 residues.

The J gene is TRBJ1-5, the V gene TRBV10-3; D is ambiguous. The V gene's germline CDR1 is ENHRY and CDR2 SYGVKD. The germline V and J ends were trimmed by 8 bases and 6 bases, with 14 bases remaining between them. CDR3 length: 13 amino acids. This chain's CDR3 is CAIGPEWSQPQHF. Here the CDR3 DNA reads TGTGCCATCGGCCCGGAGTGGAGTCAGCCCCAGCATTTT.

This clone was observed a handful of times. The CDR3 loop is CASSLTAGNTEAFF. The CDR3 DNA reads TGCGCCAGCAGCCTGACCGCAGGTAACACTGAAGCTTTCTTT. This rearrangement joins TRBV4-1 to TRBJ1-1, with unresolved D. This CDR3 spans 14 amino acids. CDR1 MGHRA and CDR2 YSYEKL come from the germline V gene. The V gene lost 4 bases and the J gene lost 2 bases, with 11 bases spanning the gap.

The rearrangement joins TRBV5-4 to TRBJ1-2; D remains ambiguous. The CDR3 spans 16 residues. CDR1 and CDR2 from the germline V gene are SGHNT and YYREEE (reference sequence). V was shortened by 3 bases and J by 5 bases, with 20 bases between the two germline ends. The CDR3 is CASSSEVRLEGYGYTF. The CDR3 DNA reads as TGTGCCAGCAGCTCCGAGGTGCGTTTGGAAGGGTATGGCTACACCTTC.

About this clone: An end of the junction differs from the germline gene, which may be a read error. For the CDR3, the DNA is TGTGCCAGTAGGATAGGGGGGGAATATTTCACTGAAGCTTTCTTT. As protein: CASRIGGEYFTEAFF. The chain recombines TRBV19 with TRBJ1-1, with D perhaps TRBD1 (6 bases). The CDR3 is 15 amino acids. CDR1 and CDR2 (germline): LNHDA, SQIVND (reference sequence).

V gene TRBV9 combines with J gene TRBJ1-6, with TRBD1 matching over 10 bases. Per germline, CDR1 SGDLS and CDR2 YYNGEE. The length of the CDR3 is 15 residues. V dropped 3 bases and J dropped 11; count of bases not matched to a gene: 8. The CDR3 DNA follows: TGTGCCAGCAGCGCTTCCGGGACAGGGGAGGCACCCCTCCACTTT. Amino acid sequence: CASSASGTGEAPLHF.

A single count supports this clone. This chain connects TRBV21-1 to TRBJ2-7; the table calls TRBD1, which could not be checked here. TRBV21-1 is tagged as a pseudogene. The CDR3 spans 15 residues. CDR3 in amino acids: CASSKGNRAVGEQYF. The CDR3 nucleotides are TGTGCCAGCAGCAAAGGAAACAGGGCTGTGGGCGAGCAGTACTTC.

This clone was observed once. The chain carries TRBV27 and TRBJ1-1, with TRBD1 as a possible D gene (5 bases). The V end lost 0 bases, the J end lost 4 bases, and 12 bases lay between the germline ends. Germline-derived CDR1 and CDR2 are MNHEY and SMNVEV (reference sequence). The length of the CDR3 is 15 residues. This chain's CDR3 is CASSLSSGGGTEAFF. In DNA, the CDR3 is TGTGCCAGCAGTTTATCTTCGGGTGGGGGCACTGAAGCTTTCTTT.

The CDR3, as DNA: TGCGCCAGCAGCAGACAGGGGGCCAATGAGCAGTTCTTC. Translating gives CASSRQGANEQFF. This chain connects TRBV5-1 to TRBJ2-1, with 10 bases aligning to TRBD1. The CDR3 sequence is 13 residues long. Per germline, CDR1 SGHRS and CDR2 YFSETQ. Trimming removed 4 bases from V and 6 bases from J; junction bases left unmatched: 1.

The rearrangement links TRBV6-4 to TRBJ2-7; 14 bases are shared with TRBD2. J gave up 2 bases and V 6 bases, and 9 bases lay outside the gene matches. The CDR3 spans 17 residues. Germline V gene sequence: CDR1 MRHNA, CDR2 SNTAGT. CDR3 sequence (DNA): TGTGCCAGCAGGCCGCGGACTAGCGGGGGGTTAGCCTACGAGCAGTACTTC. Translated, it gives CASRPRTSGGLAYEQYF.

V usage is TRBV7-9 and J usage is TRBJ2-7; 7 bases agree with TRBD1. The CDR3 runs to 14 residues. CDR1 SEHNR and CDR2 FQNEAQ come from the germline V gene (reference sequence). Trimming at V came to 1 base and at J to 6 bases, leaving 6 bases not matched to a gene. In DNA form, the CDR3 reads TGTGCCAGCAGCTTAGGAGGGGGCATCGGCGAGCAGTACTTC. Encoded protein: CASSLGGGIGEQYF.

This chain links TRBV27 with TRBJ1-6; the D gene is possibly TRBD1 (6 bases). CDR3 length: 15 residues. V was pared by 3 bases and J by 4 bases, with 10 bases between. Germline CDR1 MNHEY, CDR2 SMNVEV (reference sequence). The CDR3 region is CASSLGGAYNSPLHF. For the CDR3, the DNA is TGTGCCAGCAGTTTGGGGGGGGCATATAATTCACCCCTCCACTTT.

The rearrangement uses TRBV7-8 and TRBJ1-2; D might be TRBD1 (6 bases). The germline gives CDR1 SGHVS, CDR2 FQNEAQ. There are 15 residues in the CDR3. V gave up 1 base and J gave up 8 bases, with 17 bases separating them. The chain's CDR3 is CASSLGRGTSRGYTF. CDR3 in DNA: TGTGCCAGCAGCTTAGGGAGGGGGACCTCTAGGGGCTACACCTTC.

The chain carries TRBV7-9 and TRBJ1-2; no clear D. V was cut by 1 base and J by 8 bases, with 8 bases left in between. CDR1 is SEHNR, CDR2 FQNEAQ, per germline (reference sequence). This CDR3 has 12 amino acids. CDR3 in amino acids: CASSLDIGGYTF. The DNA of the CDR3 is TGTGCCAGCAGCTTAGATATTGGAGGCTACACCTTC.

The V call is TRBV14, the J call TRBJ2-3, with D perhaps given as TRBD1 or TRBD2 (5 bases each). This CDR3 has 14 amino acids. Germline V gene data show CDR1 as SGHDN and CDR2 as FVKESK. V was trimmed by 2 bases and J by 0 bases, leaving 6 bases between them. The CDR3 loop reads CASSQWDSTDTQYF. CDR3 bases: TGTGCCAGCAGCCAATGGGACAGCACAGATACGCAGTATTTT.

Regarding this clone: A read error may be the cause here, since a much bigger clone is one base away. The V and J genes are TRBV19 and TRBJ2-1, with 11 bases lining up with TRBD2. The CDR3 loop spans 15 amino acids. Trimming removed 3 bases from V and 3 bases from J; junction bases left unmatched: 1. From germline, CDR1 is LNHDA and CDR2 SQIVND (reference sequence). This CDR3 is CASSMTSGDYNEQFF. As DNA, the CDR3 is TGTGCCAGTAGTATGACTAGCGGGGACTACAATGAGCAGTTCTTC.